The 31 T cell receptor beta chains in this list originate from one sample, sequenced in a study of a mutant IDH1 vaccine in newly diagnosed glioma. Which antigens these TCRs recognize remains unknown. Time point denoted: week 47, end of study. Vaccination used 300 ug of mutant IDH1 20-mer peptide per dose, with topical imiquimod. Sequencing used immunoSEQ multiplex PCR; TCRdb keeps in-frame clones, though not all of them. This repertoire shows about 33,000 clones, roughly 71% found once; its top ten account for nearly 9%. Sequenced here: PBMCs, sampled from a glioma patient whose treatment included an IDH1 peptide vaccine. The receptors stem from a man aged 35 to 55 with glioma.

The chain recombines TRBV6-1 with TRBJ2-7, with 7 bases lining up with TRBD1. This CDR3 has 15 residues. V trimming: 2 bases; J trimming: 2 bases; junction bases outside the gene matches: 6. CDR1 is MNHNS and CDR2 is SASEGT in the germline V gene. The CDR3 loop reads CASSERTGEPYEQYV. The CDR3 DNA sequence: TGTGCCAGCAGTGAAAGGACAGGCGAGCCCTACGAGCAGTACGTC.

In this sample, this clone turned up a few times. This sequence joins TRBV6-4 and TRBJ2-1, with a tentative D call TRBD1 (6 bases). Deletions cut 2 bases from V and 6 bases from J, with 11 bases between. The length of the CDR3 is 14 residues. Germline V gives CDR1 MRHNA, CDR2 SNTAGT. CDR3 sequence: CASSDGNRVNEQFF. Written as DNA, the CDR3 is TGTGCCAGCAGTGACGGGAACAGGGTCAATGAGCAGTTCTTC.

The V and J genes are TRBV5-4 and TRBJ2-1, with 9 positions matching TRBD1. The trim removed 2 bases at V and 6 bases at J, leaving 6 bases unmatched. The CDR3 is made up of 15 amino acids. CDR1 and CDR2 (germline): SGHNT, YYREEE (reference sequence). This CDR3 is CASSLKQGAVNEQFF. The DNA of the CDR3 is TGTGCCAGCAGCTTAAAACAGGGGGCGGTCAATGAGCAGTTCTTC.

In its sample, this clone was seen a few times. The chain is built from TRBV25-1 and TRBJ2-5; D may be TRBD1 or TRBD2 (5 bases each). The length of the CDR3 is 15 residues. Germline assignment: CDR1 MGHDK and CDR2 SYGVNS. The V end lost 7 bases, the J end lost 5 bases, and 20 bases lay between the germline ends. DNA for the CDR3: TGTGCCAGCAACTACCCGGGACCTCAAGGGGAGACCCAGTACTTC. Translation gives CASNYPGPQGETQYF.

This chain links TRBV4-1 with TRBJ2-1, with D possibly TRBD2 on 5 matching bases. V dropped 3 bases and J dropped 8 bases, with 14 bases sitting between them. The V gene's germline CDR1 is MGHRA and CDR2 YSYEKL. The CDR3 consists of 14 residues. The CDR3 DNA reads as TGCGCCAGCAGCCAGTCCGGCGGGCTATATGAGCAGTTCTTC. It encodes CASSQSGGLYEQFF.

This clone occurred a few times. The chain is built from TRBV9 and TRBJ2-7; D gene uncertain. The germline CDR1 and CDR2 sequences are SGDLS and YYNGEE. The CDR3 consists of 14 residues. The V and J ends lost 4 bases and 2 bases respectively, with 13 bases between them. The CDR3 nucleotides are TGTGCCAGCAGCCCGCGTTTCGAGACCTACGAGCAGTACTTC. It translates to CASSPRFETYEQYF.

The chain uses TRBV7-2 and TRBJ2-1; a possible D gene is TRBD1 (6 bases). Trimming took 0 bases from V and 5 from J, leaving 17 bases between them. Germline CDR1 is SGHTA and CDR2 is FQGNSA. This CDR3 is 17 amino acids long. The CDR3 DNA reads TGTGCCAGCAGCTTAGCCAGGGGATTGTCAGGGCACAATGAGCAGTTCTTC. This gives the protein CASSLARGLSGHNEQFF.

The chain is built from TRBV5-8 and TRBJ2-5; 12 nucleotides line up with TRBD1. In germline, CDR1 is SGHTS, CDR2 YDEGEE. CDR3 size: 16 residues. Losses at the gene ends were 0 bases for V and 5 bases for J; bases not matched to a gene: 5. The CDR3 nucleotides are TGTGCCAGCAGCTTGGGGGGACAGGGGGCTGGTGAGACCCAGTACTTC. Translated: CASSLGGQGAGETQYF. Full variable domain (rest looked up from reference TRBV5-8 and TRBJ2-5): EAGVTQSPTHLIKTRGQQATLRCSPISGHTSVYWYQQALGLGLQFLLWYDEGEERNRGNFPPRFSGRQFPNYSSELNVNALELEDSALYLCASSLGGQGAGETQYFGPGTRLLVL.

V usage is TRBV9 and J usage is TRBJ2-4; 9 bases agree with TRBD2. The CDR3 covers 13 residues. Germline loops: CDR1 SGDLS, CDR2 YYNGEE. The trim removed 1 base at V and 7 bases at J, leaving 0 bases unmatched. Here the CDR3 reads CASSVSGRNIQYF. The CDR3 nucleotides are TGTGCCAGCAGCGTAAGCGGGAGGAACATTCAGTACTTC.

The genes are TRBV10-2 and TRBJ1-5; D remains ambiguous. The germline V gene encodes CDR1 WSHSY and CDR2 SAAADI. Trimming took off 3 bases at V and 6 bases at J, with 3 bases between the two ends. The length of the CDR3 is 11 residues. The CDR3 DNA sequence: TGCGCCAGCAGTGATGGTCAGCCCCAGCATTTT. Translated, it gives CASSDGQPQHF.

This clone was recorded a few times. This chain joins TRBV5-1 and TRBJ2-3; D is perhaps TRBD1 or TRBD2 (5 bases each). V lost 2 bases and J lost 6, with 19 bases in between. This CDR3 has 16 amino acids. Germline assignment: CDR1 SGHRS and CDR2 YFSETQ. The CDR3 reads CASSLQVALGTDTQYF. Written as DNA, the CDR3 is TGCGCCAGCAGCTTACAGGTAGCCCTCGGGACGGATACGCAGTATTTT.

This sequence joins TRBV29-1 and TRBJ1-3; a weak D match, TRBD1 (5 bases). Looked up from germline, CDR1 is SQVTM and CDR2 is ANQGSEA. V was clipped by 5 bases and J by 3 bases, with 14 bases between them. This CDR3 spans 14 amino acids. The CDR3 here is CSVSGTASGNTIYF. DNA for the CDR3: TGCAGCGTTTCCGGGACCGCCAGTGGAAACACCATATATTTT.

V and J are TRBV6-1 and TRBJ2-3; possible D gene TRBD2, 5 bases. The CDR3 extends over 13 amino acids. V lost 7 bases and J 4 bases, leaving 12 bases between the germline ends. Per germline, CDR1 MNHNS and CDR2 SASEGT. This chain's CDR3 is CASNPSRADTQYF. The CDR3 nucleotides are TGTGCCAGCAATCCTAGCAGAGCAGATACGCAGTATTTT.

Relative to its sample, this clone is medium-sized. The rearrangement joins TRBV18 to TRBJ1-1; D perhaps matches TRBD1 (5 bases). CDR1 and CDR2 from the germline V gene are KGHSH and LQKENI. The CDR3 extends over 15 amino acids. The germline V and J ends were trimmed by 2 bases and 0 bases, with 10 bases remaining between them. CDR3 residues: CASSPSGGMNTEAFF. The DNA of the CDR3 is TGTGCCAGCTCACCATCTGGGGGTATGAACACTGAAGCTTTCTTT.

CDR3 in amino acids: CASSLGAGPYNEQFF. The CDR3 DNA reads as TGTGCCAGCAGCTTGGGGGCAGGGCCTTACAATGAGCAGTTCTTC. The chain uses TRBV5-4 and TRBJ2-1, with TRBD1 as a possible D gene (5 bases). Trimming shortened V by 0 bases and J by 4 bases, and 11 bases separated the two germline ends. CDR3 size: 15 residues. Germline lookup yields CDR1 SGHNT and CDR2 YYREEE (reference sequence).

The sample holds a few counts of this clone. The chain combines TRBV7-8 with TRBJ2-7; tentatively, D is TRBD2 (7 bases). Trimming pared 5 bases from V and 3 bases from J, leaving 14 bases between. The CDR3 consists of 14 residues. Per germline, CDR1 SGHVS and CDR2 FQNEAQ. The CDR3 coding sequence is TGTGCCAGCAGCCACCTGGGAGGGGGCTACGAGCAGTACTTC. Its protein product is CASSHLGGGYEQYF.

The rearrangement links TRBV2 to TRBJ2-7; D is possibly TRBD1 (5 bases). This CDR3 has 17 residues. With 3 bases removed from V and 1 base from J, the gap between germline ends came to 19 bases. Germline V gene lookup returns CDR1 SNHLY and CDR2 FYNNEI. CDR3 protein: CASSDGQGLFGSYEQYV. DNA for the CDR3: TGTGCCAGCAGTGATGGGCAGGGTCTTTTTGGGTCCTACGAGCAGTACGTC.

The chain combines TRBV4-1 with TRBJ2-2; tentatively, D is TRBD1 (8 bases). Germline V gene data show CDR1 as MGHRA and CDR2 as YSYEKL. The CDR3 consists of 15 residues. V was pared by 0 bases and J by 7 bases, with 12 bases between. CDR3 region: CASSQEQGGIGELFF. The CDR3 DNA is TGCGCCAGCAGCCAAGAACAGGGGGGGATCGGGGAGCTGTTTTTT.

As for this clone: Additional DNA sequences in this sample encode the identical CDR3. This chain joins TRBV28 and TRBJ1-5; D not resolved. The CDR3 is 15 residues long. Germline-derived CDR1 and CDR2 are MDHEN and SYDVKM. Trimming cost V 3 bases and J 0 bases, with 9 bases left between them. The CDR3 is CASSLSGGSNQPQHF. DNA for the CDR3: TGTGCCAGCAGTTTGTCGGGCGGTAGCAATCAGCCCCAGCATTTT.

This chain joins TRBV5-5 and TRBJ2-6, with D possibly being TRBD1 (6 bases). The CDR3 covers 18 residues. The V end was cut by 0 bases, the J end by 0 bases, with 13 bases between. Germline V lookup: CDR1 SGHKS, CDR2 YYEKEE (reference sequence). CDR3 region: CASSLAPTGSSGANVLTF. CDR3 DNA: TGTGCCAGCAGCTTGGCACCGACAGGAAGCTCTGGGGCCAACGTCCTGACTTTC.

This clone turned up a few times. This chain joins TRBV7-2 and TRBJ1-2, with 9 bases aligning to TRBD1. Germline-derived CDR1 and CDR2 are SGHTA and FQGNSA. The V segment lost 5 bases and the J segment 6 bases; nucleotides outside the gene matches: 4. There are 13 residues in the CDR3. The CDR3 loop reads CASSPRDRDGYTF. CDR3 bases: TGTGCCAGCAGCCCCCGGGACAGGGATGGCTACACCTTC. Based on the CDR3 plus reference TRBV7-2 and TRBJ1-2, the full variable domain is GAGVSQSPSNKVTEKGKDVELRCDPISGHTALYWYRQSLGQGLEFLIYFQGNSAPDKSGLPSDRFSAERTGGSVSTLTIQRTQQEDSAVYLCASSPRDRDGYTFGSGTRLTVV.

This clone was detected only a few times. This rearrangement joins TRBV29-1 to TRBJ2-3; D gene unclear. Germline CDR1 reads SQVTM; CDR2 reads ANQGSEA. V lost 4 bases and J 2 bases, leaving 10 bases between the germline ends. The CDR3 is made up of 13 amino acids. In DNA form, the CDR3 reads TGCAGCGTTGTATGCCAGAACACAGATACGCAGTATTTT. Protein: CSVVCQNTDTQYF.

V and J are TRBV7-9 and TRBJ2-1, with D perhaps being TRBD1 or TRBD2 (5 bases each). Germline lookup yields CDR1 SEHNR and CDR2 FQNEAQ (reference sequence). V lost 1 base and J lost 13, with 8 bases in between. The CDR3 totals 11 residues. CDR3 region: CASSLGGSQFF. The CDR3 DNA is TGTGCCAGCAGCTTAGGGGGGAGTCAGTTCTTC.

V gene TRBV7-8 combines with J gene TRBJ2-5; no clear D gene. Judging by the DNA end, TRBJ2-7 fits better; the J call may be wrong. Germline V gene lookup returns CDR1 SGHVS and CDR2 FQNEAQ. This CDR3 has 13 residues. The CDR3 spells CASSLGGTYEQYF. The CDR3 DNA reads TGTGCCAGCAGCTTAGGAGGTACCTACGAGCAGTACTTC.

The genes are TRBV5-1 and TRBJ1-4, with 9 bases lining up with TRBD1. In germline, CDR1 is SGHRS, CDR2 YFSETQ. J was trimmed by 7 bases and V by 3 bases; bases with no gene match: 4. This CDR3 is 14 amino acids long. The CDR3 nucleotides are TGCGCCAGCAGCTCAACAGGGGGCAGTGAAAAACTGTTTTTT. This sequence encodes CASSSTGGSEKLFF.

This clone appeared a single time. The J gene is TRBJ1-2, the V gene TRBV15; D is uncertain. CDR1 is LNHNV and CDR2 is YYDKDF in the germline V gene (reference sequence). This CDR3 is built from 16 residues. Between the trimmed V and J ends, which lost 0 bases and 4 bases, there was a span of 15 bases. The CDR3 DNA reads TGTGCCACCAGCAGAGATCGAAGCTCCAGTATCTATGGCTACACCTTC. It translates to CATSRDRSSSIYGYTF. The full variable domain, its missing parts supplied by reference TRBV15 and TRBJ1-2, is DAMVIQNPRYQVTQFGKPVTLSCSQTLNHNVMYWYQQKSSQAPKLLFHYYDKDFNNEADTPDNFQSRRPNTSFCFLDIRSPGLGDTAMYLCATSRDRSSSIYGYTFGSGTRLTVV.

This chain joins TRBV11-2 and TRBJ2-7; D unclear. Germline values: CDR1 SGHAT, CDR2 FQNNGV. The CDR3 totals 13 residues. The ends were cut back, 7 bases at V and 1 base at J, with 11 bases in the middle. DNA for the CDR3: TGTGCCAGCACGCTATGGGGTTCCTACGAGCAGTACTTC. This sequence encodes CASTLWGSYEQYF.

This chain joins TRBV7-9 and TRBJ2-1, with 13 nucleotides matching TRBD2. The V and J ends lost 4 bases and 4 bases, in that order; junction bases with no gene match: 4. The germline gives CDR1 SEHNR, CDR2 FQNEAQ (reference sequence). This CDR3 is 16 amino acids long. The CDR3: CASSSGLAGRYNEQFF. In nucleotides, the CDR3 is TGTGCCAGCAGCTCGGGACTAGCGGGAAGATACAATGAGCAGTTCTTC. Variable domain in full (rest from reference TRBV7-9 and TRBJ2-1): DTGVSQNPRHKITKRGQNVTFRCDPISEHNRLYWYRQTLGQGPEFLTYFQNEAQLEKSRLLSDRFSAERPKGSFSTLEIQRTEQGDSAMYLCASSSGLAGRYNEQFFGPGTRLTVL.

This clone was observed a few times. Germline and junction disagree at one end, which may indicate a read error. J is TRBJ1-5 and V is TRBV6-6; a weak D match, TRBD1 (5 bases). Germline-derived CDR1 and CDR2 are MNHNY and SVGAGI (reference sequence). CDR3 size: 13 residues. The CDR3 nucleotides read TGTGCCAGCACTTACCTGGGGGGACAGCCCCAGCATTTT. Translation: CASTYLGGQPQHF.

J is TRBJ2-3 and V is TRBV21-1; TRBD2, the table's D call, was not compared with the DNA. TRBV21-1 is annotated as a pseudogene. The CDR3 loop spans 16 amino acids. CDR3 coding DNA: TGTGCCAGCACCCCCCCTGGACTAGCGGCAGGGGATACGCAGTATTTT. It encodes CASTPPGLAAGDTQYF.

The V gene is TRBV10-3, the J gene TRBJ2-1; 14 positions agree with TRBD2. V gave up 0 bases and J gave up 12 bases; unmatched junction bases: 7. This CDR3 has 16 amino acids. Germline V gives CDR1 ENHRY, CDR2 SYGVKD. The CDR3 is CAISESTSGRARGQFF. CDR3 nucleotide sequence: TGTGCCATCAGTGAGTCGACTAGCGGGAGGGCGAGGGGGCAGTTCTTC.